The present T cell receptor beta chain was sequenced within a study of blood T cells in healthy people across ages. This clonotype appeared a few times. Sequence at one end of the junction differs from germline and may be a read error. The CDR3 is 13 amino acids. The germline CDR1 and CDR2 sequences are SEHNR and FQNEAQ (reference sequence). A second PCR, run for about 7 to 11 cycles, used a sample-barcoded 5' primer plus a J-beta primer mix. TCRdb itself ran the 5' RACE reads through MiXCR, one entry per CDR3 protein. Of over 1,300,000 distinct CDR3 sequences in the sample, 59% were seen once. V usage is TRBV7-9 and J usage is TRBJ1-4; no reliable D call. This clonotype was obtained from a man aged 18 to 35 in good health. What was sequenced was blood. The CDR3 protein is CASSLLGNGKLFF. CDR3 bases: TGTGCCAGCAGCTTATTGGGCAATGGAAAACTGTTTTTT.